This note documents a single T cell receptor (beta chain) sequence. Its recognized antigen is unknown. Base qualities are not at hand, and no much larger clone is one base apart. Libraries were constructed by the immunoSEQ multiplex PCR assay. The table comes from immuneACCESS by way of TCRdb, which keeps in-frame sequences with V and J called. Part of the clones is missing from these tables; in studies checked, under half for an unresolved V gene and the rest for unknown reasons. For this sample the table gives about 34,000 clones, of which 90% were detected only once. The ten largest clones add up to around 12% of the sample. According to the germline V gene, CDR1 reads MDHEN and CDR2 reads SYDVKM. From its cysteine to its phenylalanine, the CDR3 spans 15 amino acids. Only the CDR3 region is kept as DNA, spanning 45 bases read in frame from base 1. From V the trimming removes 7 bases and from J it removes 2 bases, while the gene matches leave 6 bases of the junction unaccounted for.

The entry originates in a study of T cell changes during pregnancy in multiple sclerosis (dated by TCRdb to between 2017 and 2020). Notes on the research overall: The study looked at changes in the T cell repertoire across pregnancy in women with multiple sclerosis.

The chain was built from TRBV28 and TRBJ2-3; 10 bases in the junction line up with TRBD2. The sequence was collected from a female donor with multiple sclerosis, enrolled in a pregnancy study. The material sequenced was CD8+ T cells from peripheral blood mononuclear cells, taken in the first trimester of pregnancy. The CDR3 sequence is CASKLLAGSTDTQYF. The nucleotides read TGTGCCAGCAAACTACTAGCGGGATCCACAGATACGCAGTATTTT.